The rows below give T cell receptor beta chains drawn from one sample of a study of cytomegalovirus exposure and HLA in healthy donors. The data were produced by immunoSEQ multiplex PCR, yet TCRdb's version contains in-frame clones alone and is incomplete. The sample lists about 160,000 clones, 75% to 90% occurring once. The sample consisted of PBMCs. These receptors were taken from a young woman in good health and CMV-seronegative. Each CDR3 is given with its conserved first and last residue. D genes are given only for firm matches.

j_call | d_call | v_call | cdr3_nt | cdr3_aa
TRBJ1-2 | NA | TRBV7-3 | TGTGCCAGCAGCCCCGGGTCGGGTCCGGGCTACACCTTC | CASSPGSGPGYTF
TRBJ2-5 | NA | TRBV7-6 | TGTGCCAGCAGCTTAGGGGACTCCCAAGTGGAGACCCAGTACTTC | CASSLGDSQVETQYF
TRBJ2-2 | NA | TRBV27 | TGTGCCAGCAGCTTGAGAACCGGGGAGCTGTTTTTT | CASSLRTGELFF
TRBJ1-2 | TRBD1 | TRBV9 | TGTGCCAGCAGCAGTAGGGGGGGACAGGGCTTAAACTATGGCTACACCTTC | CASSSRGGQGLNYGYTF
TRBJ2-5 | TRBD2 | TRBV9 | TGTGCCAGCAGCGTAGCTAGCGGGGGTCAAGAGACCCAGTACTTC | CASSVASGGQETQYF
TRBJ1-6 | NA | TRBV15 | TGTGCCACCAGCAGGTCGACAGGCGGCGATTCACCCCTCCACTTT | CATSRSTGGDSPLHF
TRBJ1-3 | TRBD1 | TRBV11-2 | TGTGCCAGCAGCTTTGGGACAGGTGGAAACACCATATATTTT | CASSFGTGGNTIYF
TRBJ1-2 | NA | TRBV14 | TGTGCCAGCAGCCAAGCGCGGGGCCCAAACTATGGCTACACCTTC | CASSQARGPNYGYTF
TRBJ2-1 | NA | TRBV6-5 | TGTGCCAGCAGTGCAAACCCGGGGGCCTACAATGAGCAGTTCTTC | CASSANPGAYNEQFF
TRBJ1-1 | TRBD1 | TRBV5-1 | TGCGCCAGCAGCTGGGGGGACAGTGCCGACACTGAAGCTTTCTTT | CASSWGDSADTEAFF